This T cell receptor (beta chain) emerged from a study of shared clonotypes between healthy human individuals. Broader study findings: For sorted subsets, rarefaction showed incomplete sequencing despite large depth.

Worth noting for this clone: Its specificity is unknown.

Profiling relied on immunoSEQ multiplex PCR, and the TCRdb table lists in-frame clones only, not all of them. The table lists around 1,900,000 clones, just under 95% of them singletons. Naive CD8 isolation took CD45RO-negative cells positively selected for CCR7 and excluded terminally differentiated effector memory CD45RA+ cells. Nashville, Tennessee was home to all donors, each a Caucasian adult. The sequencing input was naive CD8+ T cells from PBMCs. The source is a man between 18 and 35 years old in good health. Some clones in this sample may be carry-over from other donors' samples.

The CDR3 nucleotides are TGTGCCACCAGCGCCCGGGGTAGCTCCCCAGATACGCAGTATTTT. As protein: CATSARGSSPDTQYF. This chain connects TRBV15 to TRBJ2-3; D might be TRBD2 (5 bases). V shed 5 bases and J shed 4 bases, with 16 bases lying between them. Germline CDR1 and CDR2: LNHNV and YYDKDF (reference sequence). The CDR3 is 15 residues long.